The T cell receptor beta chain described here comes from a study of blood T cell repertoires in COVID-19. Study context: Spain, Italy and the United States supplied samples that represented acute and convalescent COVID-19. Sample material is recorded as cDNA or gDNA derived from T cells, B-cell-depleted T cells, or PBMCs.

The table came from immunoSEQ multiplex PCR; TCRdb's copy has only in-frame clones and leaves some out. The sample has about 240,000 clones; approximately 88% are singletons. Trimming took 1 base from V and 1 from J, leaving 6 bases between them. The germline gives CDR1 SGHTA, CDR2 FQGNSA. The CDR3 loop spans 14 amino acids. This study enrolled people aged roughly 18 to 90 from about two dozen US geographic areas. This clone came up a few times. The clonotype was recovered from a woman younger than 45 with acute COVID-19. The chain recombines TRBV7-2 with TRBJ2-3; D unresolved. The sequenced sample consisted of PBMCs or T cells enriched from blood (not recorded which). Written as DNA, the CDR3 is TGTGCCAGCAGCTTAGGTCAGGGCACAGATACGCAGTATTTT. This codes for CASSLGQGTDTQYF.